These 21 T cell receptor beta chains were all obtained from the same sample, sequenced in a study of blood T cell repertoires in COVID-19. The protocol was immunoSEQ multiplex PCR, while the TCRdb copy is restricted to in-frame clones and leaves out a portion. Among 140,000 or so clones listed, 80% to 90% were seen once. Sequences were obtained from peripheral blood. The source is a woman in her sixties with active COVID-19.

This clone showed up just a few times. The CDR3: CASSWGSYEQYF. DNA for the CDR3: TGTGCCAGCAGTTGGGGCAGCTACGAGCAGTACTTC. This chain connects TRBV6-2 or TRBV6-3 to TRBJ2-7, with D possibly matching TRBD1 (5 bases). This CDR3 has 12 amino acids. Looked up from germline, CDR1 is MNHEY and CDR2 is SVGEGT. Trimming cost V 4 bases and J 3 bases, with 7 bases left between them.

This rearrangement joins TRBV27 to TRBJ2-7; D is possibly TRBD2 (6 bases). Trimming took 8 bases from V and 7 from J, leaving 15 bases between them. Germline lookup yields CDR1 MNHEY and CDR2 SMNVEV (reference sequence). CDR3 length: 12 residues. The CDR3 nucleotides read TGTGCCAGCTCCCCGGGGCGGGGAGAGCAGTACTTC. Translation gives CASSPGRGEQYF.

This clone was recorded once. V usage is TRBV14 and J usage is TRBJ2-1; D gene unclear. Trimming stripped 6 bases from V and 4 bases from J, with 4 bases between. The CDR3 totals 11 residues. Germline values: CDR1 SGHDN, CDR2 FVKESK. The CDR3 spells CASSRYNEQFF. CDR3 nucleotide sequence: TGTGCCAGCAGTCGGTACAATGAGCAGTTCTTC.

This clone was observed once. This rearrangement joins TRBV7-8 to TRBJ2-1, with 9 nucleotides matching TRBD2. V lost 1 base to trimming and J lost 8 bases; unmatched junction nucleotides: 15. The CDR3 contains 18 residues. CDR1 SGHVS and CDR2 FQNEAQ come from the germline V gene. This CDR3 reads CASSLGNLGRGRGDEQFF. DNA of the CDR3: TGTGCCAGCAGCTTAGGGAACCTAGGGCGCGGGAGGGGGGATGAGCAGTTCTTC.

The rearrangement joins TRBV5-6 to TRBJ2-7; TRBD2 matches 10 bases. V was clipped by 3 bases and J by 0 bases; unmatched bases: 9. The CDR3 is 17 residues long. Germline CDR1 and CDR2: SGHDT and YYEEEE. CDR3 DNA sequence: TGTGCCAGCAGCTCCCTATCACTAGCGGGGATCTCCTACGAGCAGTACTTC. Protein sequence: CASSSLSLAGISYEQYF.

The chain employs TRBV28 and TRBJ2-7, with 10 bases fitting TRBD1. Germline CDR1 MDHEN, CDR2 SYDVKM. The junction had 10 bases not matched to a gene; V was cut back by 4 bases and J by 7 bases. This CDR3 region has 15 residues. CDR3 amino acids: CASSSAGTGAGEQYF. DNA for the CDR3: TGTGCCAGCAGTTCAGCCGGGACAGGGGCGGGGGAGCAGTACTTC.

This clone was counted a few times. V usage is TRBV7-9 and J usage is TRBJ1-5; 8 nucleotides match TRBD1. The junction had 3 bases not matched to a gene; V was cut back by 5 bases and J by 3 bases. The CDR3 sequence is 14 residues long. Germline loops: CDR1 SEHNR, CDR2 FQNEAQ (reference sequence). CDR3 sequence reads: CASSQTGVNQPQHF. CDR3 in DNA: TGTGCCAGCAGCCAGACAGGGGTCAATCAGCCCCAGCATTTT.

The rearrangement links TRBV6-1 to TRBJ1-3; D not resolved. The germline CDR1 and CDR2 sequences are MNHNS and SASEGT. The CDR3 is 14 amino acids. The V end was cut by 3 bases, the J end by 0 bases, with 6 bases between. CDR3 bases: TGTGCCAGCAGTGACCCGGGCTCTGGAAACACCATATATTTT. Amino acid sequence: CASSDPGSGNTIYF.

J is TRBJ2-5 and V is TRBV12-3 or TRBV12-4; D may be TRBD2 (5 bases). Trimming removed 4 bases at V and 2 bases at J, with 8 bases between. This CDR3 is built from 13 residues. CDR3 nucleotide sequence: TGTGCCAGCAGTTCCGGACTGCAAGAGACCCAGTACTTC. It is translated as CASSSGLQETQYF.

This rearrangement joins TRBV10-3 to TRBJ1-3, with 9 nucleotides matching TRBD1. The CDR3 has 16 residues. The ends lost 10 bases at V and 4 bases at J; junction bases unmatched: 14. CDR1 is ENHRY and CDR2 is SYGVKD in the germline V gene. The CDR3 is CATNSPAGTGGNTIYF. Written as DNA, the CDR3 is TGTGCCACCAACTCACCGGCCGGGACAGGGGGAAACACCATATATTTT.

The genes are TRBV10-3 and TRBJ2-5; 7 positions agree with TRBD1. The CDR3 runs 14 residues. Germline lookup yields CDR1 ENHRY and CDR2 SYGVKD. V trimming: 3 bases; J trimming: 3 bases; junction bases outside the gene matches: 4. The chain's CDR3 is CAISDGQVKETQYF. For the CDR3, the DNA is TGTGCCATCAGTGACGGACAGGTGAAAGAGACCCAGTACTTC.

The CDR3 spells CASSQGTVSGNTIYF. CDR3 coding DNA: TGTGCCAGCAGCCAAGGAACGGTCTCTGGAAACACCATATATTTT. This chain joins TRBV3-1 (or the pseudogene TRBV3-2) and TRBJ1-3, with D uncertain. The CDR3 totals 15 residues. CDR1 and CDR2 (germline): LGHDT, YNNKEL (reference sequence). The V and J ends lost 1 base and 0 bases respectively, with 7 bases between them.

The genes are TRBV7-9 and TRBJ2-7; TRBD1 matches 7 bases. V lost 4 bases and J lost 3; bases outside the gene matches: 6. The CDR3 is 14 amino acids. Germline CDR1 and CDR2: SEHNR and FQNEAQ (reference sequence). Here the CDR3 reads CASSSTGTNYEQYF. The CDR3 DNA follows: TGTGCCAGCAGCTCGACAGGGACAAACTACGAGCAGTACTTC.

The genes are TRBV15 and TRBJ1-3; unclear D gene. The CDR3 extends over 14 amino acids. Germline lookup yields CDR1 LNHNV and CDR2 YYDKDF (reference sequence). The V end was cut by 4 bases, the J end by 0 bases, with 7 bases between. The CDR3 loop reads CATSNPSSGNTIYF. The CDR3 nucleotides read TGTGCCACCAGCAACCCGAGCTCTGGAAACACCATATATTTT. Together with reference TRBV15 and TRBJ1-3, the CDR3 gives the full variable domain: DAMVIQNPRYQVTQFGKPVTLSCSQTLNHNVMYWYQQKSSQAPKLLFHYYDKDFNNEADTPDNFQSRRPNTSFCFLDIRSPGLGDTAMYLCATSNPSSGNTIYFGEGSWLTVV.

The genes are TRBV11-2 and TRBJ1-2; D gene uncertain. V lost 5 bases and J 0 bases, leaving 10 bases between the germline ends. Germline V gene sequence: CDR1 SGHAT, CDR2 FQNNGV. The CDR3 is 14 residues long. CDR3 sequence: CASSTLEANYGYTF. The CDR3 nucleotides read TGTGCCAGCAGCACCCTTGAGGCTAACTATGGCTACACCTTC.

J is TRBJ2-1 and V is TRBV4-2, with 10 bases aligning to TRBD2. Germline V gene lookup returns CDR1 LGHNA and CDR2 YNFKEQ. V lost 4 bases and J lost 8; bases outside the gene matches: 11. The CDR3 spans 16 residues. The CDR3 spells CASSPRGLAGEDEQFF. CDR3 nucleotides: TGTGCCAGCAGCCCCCGAGGGCTAGCGGGAGAGGATGAGCAGTTCTTC.

The chain has TRBV5-4 and TRBJ2-1; TRBD2 matches 10 bases. The length of the CDR3 is 17 residues. The germline gives CDR1 SGHNT, CDR2 YYREEE (reference sequence). V lost 4 bases to trimming and J lost 0 bases; unmatched junction nucleotides: 7. The DNA for the CDR3 is TGTGCCAGCAGCCCCTCTAGCGGGAGTTCCTCCTACAATGAGCAGTTCTTC. As protein: CASSPSSGSSSYNEQFF.

This rearrangement joins TRBV5-6 to TRBJ2-7, with 8 bases aligning to TRBD2. Germline V gives CDR1 SGHDT, CDR2 YYEEEE. This CDR3 has 16 residues. V trimming: 1 base; J trimming: 0 bases; junction bases outside the gene matches: 6. The CDR3 DNA sequence: TGTGCCAGCAGCTTGCCCGGCGGGAGGAGCTCCTACGAGCAGTACTTC. Translated, it gives CASSLPGGRSSYEQYF.

This rearrangement joins TRBV10-1 to TRBJ2-1; 7 bases are a match to TRBD2. The CDR3 extends over 11 amino acids. V lost 10 bases, J lost 6 bases, and 3 bases stayed unmatched. Germline CDR1 is WNHNN and CDR2 is SYGVQD (reference sequence). CDR3 nucleotides: TGCGCCACAACTAGCGTCAATGAGCAGTTCTTC. Translation gives CATTSVNEQFF.

The V call is TRBV6-4, the J call TRBJ2-1; TRBD2 matches 10 bases. Germline values: CDR1 MRHNA, CDR2 SNTAGT. The V segment lost 10 bases and the J segment 8 bases; nucleotides outside the gene matches: 11. The CDR3 is made up of 14 amino acids. The CDR3 bases are TGTGCCACCTCACTAGCGGGAAATAGGGATGAGCAGTTCTTC. This sequence encodes CATSLAGNRDEQFF.

The rearrangement uses TRBV25-1 and TRBJ1-6; 9 nucleotides match TRBD1. CDR1 MGHDK and CDR2 SYGVNS come from the germline V gene. The CDR3 sequence is 15 residues long. Trimming took 3 bases from V and 8 from J; bases not matched to a gene: 5. CDR3 in DNA: TGTGCCAGCAGTGAGGCGACAGGGGGGTATTCACCCCTCCACTTT. Encoded protein: CASSEATGGYSPLHF.